These 30 T cell receptor beta chains originate from one sample sequenced in a study of blood T cells in healthy people across ages. With a J-beta primer mix and a sample-barcoded 5' primer, a second PCR ran roughly 6 to 11 cycles. TCRdb analysed the 5' RACE reads with MiXCR anew, one entry per CDR3 protein. Of about 590,000 distinct CDR3 sequences in the sample, roughly 31% were seen once. Material for sequencing was blood. All receptors derive from an elderly woman in good health.

The chain is built from TRBV30 and TRBJ1-5, with D possibly matching TRBD1 (6 bases). V shed 3 bases and J shed 6 bases, with 21 bases lying between them. CDR3 length equals 16 residues. Germline lookup yields CDR1 GTSNPN and CDR2 SVGIG (reference sequence). CDR3 loop: CAWSGTGTAGVQPQHF. The CDR3 DNA reads TGTGCCTGGAGCGGAACCGGGACGGCAGGGGTTCAGCCCCAGCATTTT.

Remarks on this clonotype: This clone may be a read error of a much larger clone one base away. The chain combines TRBV2 with TRBJ2-5; D perhaps matches TRBD2 (7 bases). The V gene's germline CDR1 is SNHLY and CDR2 FYNNEI. The CDR3 totals 15 residues. Trimming shortened V by 6 bases and J by 4 bases, and 18 bases separated the two germline ends. The CDR3 is CASRRRGATAETQYF. As DNA, the CDR3 is TGTGCCAGCAGAAGACGGGGGGCAACGGCAGAGACCCAGTACTTC.

This chain links TRBV2 with TRBJ1-1; D is uncertain. Germline lookup yields CDR1 SNHLY and CDR2 FYNNEI. The germline V and J ends were trimmed by 3 bases and 1 base, with 6 bases remaining between them. The CDR3 sequence is 13 residues long. The CDR3 DNA is TGTGCCAGCAGTGACCGGGAGAACACTGAAGCTTTCTTT. Protein product: CASSDRENTEAFF.

The V gene is TRBV20-1, the J gene TRBJ2-4; a weak D match, TRBD1 (6 bases). The DNA end is more similar to TRBJ2-7, so the J call may be wrong. The CDR3 runs to 14 residues. Germline V gene data show CDR1 as DFQATT and CDR2 as SNEGSKA (reference sequence). The CDR3 region has the DNA TGCAGTGCTAGAGGTGGTGGGGACATTTACGAGCAGTACTTC. Translation: CSARGGGDIYEQYF.

As concerns this clonotype: The junction departs from germline at one end; a sequencing error may be responsible. The rearrangement uses TRBV6-6 and TRBJ1-5; 12 bases match TRBD1. CDR1 is MNHNY, CDR2 SVGAGI, per germline (reference sequence). The CDR3 has 16 residues. The CDR3 here is CACSLGTGGAGQPQHF. CDR3 bases: TGTGCCTGCAGCCTCGGGACAGGGGGCGCGGGTCAGCCCCAGCATTTT.

This clonotype has a count of ten or more. The chain couples TRBV5-1 to TRBJ2-7, with 7 bases that match TRBD1. The J segment lost 2 bases and the V segment lost 1 base, leaving 6 bases of the junction unmatched. CDR3 length equals 15 residues. Looked up from germline, CDR1 is SGHRS and CDR2 is YFSETQ. CDR3 protein: CASSLIGGQTYEQYF. CDR3 nucleotides: TGCGCCAGCAGCTTGATAGGGGGACAGACCTACGAGCAGTACTTC. The whole variable domain, filled in from reference TRBV5-1 and TRBJ2-7, reads KAGVTQTPRYLIKTRGQQVTLSCSPISGHRSVSWYQQTPGQGLQFLFEYFSETQRNKGNFPGRFSGRQFSNSRSEMNVSTLELGDSALYLCASSLIGGQTYEQYFGPGTRLTVT.

Regarding this clonotype: A much larger clone differs by one base, so this may be a read error. CDR3 in amino acids: CAISGAAYGHTF. The CDR3 nucleotides read TGTGCCATTTCAGGGGCTGCCTATGGCCACACCTTC. This rearrangement joins TRBV28 to TRBJ1-2; D might be TRBD1 (6 bases). This CDR3 region has 12 residues. Germline lookup yields CDR1 MDHEN and CDR2 SYDVKM.

At least ten counts were recorded for this clonotype. This rearrangement joins TRBV12-3 or TRBV12-4 to TRBJ2-3, with 11 bases matching TRBD2. This CDR3 comprises 16 residues. The junction had 6 bases not matched to a gene; V was cut back by 5 bases and J by 2 bases. CDR3 amino acids: CASSATSGKSTDTQYF. The CDR3 bases are TGTGCCAGCAGTGCGACTAGCGGGAAGTCCACAGATACGCAGTATTTT.

This clonotype was found many times. The chain links TRBV9 to TRBJ2-5; D gene unclear. V lost 4 bases and J 2 bases, leaving 12 bases between the germline ends. CDR1 and CDR2 from the germline V gene are SGDLS and YYNGEE. This CDR3 has 14 residues. The CDR3 DNA follows: TGTGCCAGCAGCCCCCCCACCTCTCAAGAGACCCAGTACTTC. It specifies CASSPPTSQETQYF.

A note on this clonotype: Being one base from a much bigger clone, this may be a read error. V and J are TRBV2 and TRBJ2-1, with TRBD1 identical over 12 bases. V shed 10 bases, J shed 10 bases, and the junction held 20 bases outside the gene matches. Germline V CDR1 and CDR2: SNHLY, FYNNEI. This CDR3 is built from 17 residues. This chain's CDR3 is CATVPGQGAQVSYEQFF. DNA for the CDR3: TGTGCCACGGTGCCGGGACAGGGGGCGCAAGTTTCCTACGAGCAGTTCTTC.

About this clonotype: A single base separates this from a much larger clone, so it may be a read error. The CDR3 nucleotides are TGCGCCAGCAGCCACGACAGGGATGGCTACACCTTC. Amino acid sequence: CASSHDRDGYTF. V and J are TRBV4-1 and TRBJ1-2; 7 bases map to TRBD1. The CDR3 has 12 amino acids. Germline CDR1 is MGHRA and CDR2 is YSYEKL. With V trimmed by 3 bases and J by 6 bases, 1 base remained unmatched.

This clonotype came up many times. This chain connects TRBV28 to TRBJ2-4; D is uncertain. The germline V and J ends were trimmed by 5 bases and 7 bases, with 9 bases remaining between them. Germline CDR1 reads MDHEN; CDR2 reads SYDVKM. The CDR3 runs to 12 residues. CDR3 sequence (DNA): TGTGCCAGCAGTCCCCGTCTCAACATTCAGTACTTC. It specifies CASSPRLNIQYF.

This clonotype showed up just a few times. Given a much more abundant clone one base away, this may be a read error. This chain uses TRBV2 with TRBJ2-2, with TRBD1 matching 8 bases. Looked up from germline, CDR1 is SNHLY and CDR2 is FYNNEI. The CDR3 is 15 residues long. Germline trimming cut 3 bases from V and 8 bases from J; bases unmatched to any gene: 8. CDR3 residues: CASSEGQVASGELFF. CDR3 in DNA: TGTGCCAGCAGTGAGGGACAGGTTGCATCGGGGGAGCTGTTTTTT.

This clonotype was counted at least ten times. This chain uses TRBV5-4 with TRBJ1-2, with TRBD1 matching 10 bases. V lost 0 bases to trimming and J lost 1 base; unmatched junction nucleotides: 3. Per germline, CDR1 SGHNT and CDR2 YYREEE (reference sequence). This CDR3 comprises 16 residues. Here the CDR3 DNA reads TGTGCCAGCAGCTTGGGACAGGGGGCAAGTAACTATGGCTACACCTTC. It codes for CASSLGQGASNYGYTF.

With regard to this clonotype: One base away lies a much larger clone, so this may be a sequencing read error. The chain recombines TRBV20-1 with TRBJ1-5; 7 bases are shared with TRBD1. V shed 6 bases, J shed 11 bases, and the junction held 16 bases outside the gene matches. Germline V gene sequence: CDR1 DFQATT, CDR2 SNEGSKA (reference sequence). The CDR3 runs to 14 residues. The CDR3 loop is CSASAGQARGAQHF. CDR3 bases: TGCAGTGCATCAGCCGGACAGGCCCGTGGGGCCCAGCATTTT.

Many counts were recorded for this clonotype. V is TRBV20-1 and J is TRBJ1-3; TRBD1 might be the D (6 bases). This CDR3 region has 15 residues. Looked up from germline, CDR1 is DFQATT and CDR2 is SNEGSKA (reference sequence). V lost 2 bases to trimming and J lost 2 bases, with 13 bases between them. CDR3 nucleotide sequence: TGCAGTGCTAGAAAACAGGGTGGACCTGGAAACACCATATATTTT. Translated: CSARKQGGPGNTIYF.

There are a few counts of this clonotype. The chain employs TRBV27 and TRBJ2-2; 10 nucleotides line up with TRBD2. Losses at the gene ends were 5 bases for V and 8 bases for J; bases not matched to a gene: 11. CDR3 size: 16 residues. The germline V gene has CDR1 MNHEY and CDR2 SMNVEV (reference sequence). The CDR3 loop reads CASSLRTKRGGGELFF. The CDR3 DNA is TGTGCCAGCAGTCTCCGGACTAAGCGGGGGGGTGGGGAGCTGTTTTTT.

This sequence joins TRBV5-1 and TRBJ1-1; D is perhaps TRBD1 (6 bases). Between the trimmed V and J ends, which lost 0 bases and 4 bases, there was a span of 13 bases. Germline-derived CDR1 and CDR2 are SGHRS and YFSETQ. The CDR3 runs to 15 residues. CDR3 sequence reads: CASSLAGAFFTEAFF. The CDR3 DNA follows: TGCGCCAGCAGCTTGGCAGGGGCTTTTTTCACTGAAGCTTTCTTT.

This clonotype was detected many times. The chain combines TRBV12-3 or TRBV12-4 with TRBJ1-6, with 10 bases lining up with TRBD1. V was clipped by 5 bases and J by 10 bases; unmatched bases: 5. This CDR3 has 14 residues. CDR3 residues: CASSRQGATSPLHF. The CDR3 nucleotides read TGTGCCAGCAGTCGACAGGGGGCTACGTCACCCCTCCACTTT.

This rearrangement joins TRBV20-1 to TRBJ2-5; 7 bases match TRBD2. Matching the DNA end better, TRBJ2-7 makes the J call doubtful. The germline gives CDR1 DFQATT, CDR2 SNEGSKA (reference sequence). There are 14 residues in the CDR3. The CDR3 sequence is CSARLVAGSYEQYF. For the CDR3, the DNA is TGCAGTGCTAGATTGGTAGCGGGCAGCTACGAGCAGTACTTC.

This clonotype was counted many times. The gene calls are TRBV4-2 and TRBJ2-1; tentative D call: TRBD1 (7 bases). CDR1 is LGHNA and CDR2 is YNFKEQ in the germline V gene. The CDR3 is 16 amino acids. Trimming took off 4 bases at V and 10 bases at J, with 23 bases between the two ends. CDR3 loop: CASSLRRGQLAGEQFF. The CDR3, as DNA: TGTGCCAGCAGCCTTCGGCGGGGACAGCTGGCAGGGGAGCAGTTCTTC.

Concerning this clonotype itself: This may be a read error, as it is one base from a much larger clone. The chain carries TRBV3-1 and TRBJ1-1; D perhaps matches TRBD1 (6 bases). V was clipped by 3 bases and J by 8 bases, with 16 bases between them. Germline V gene sequence: CDR1 LGHDT, CDR2 YNNKEL (reference sequence). This CDR3 is 14 amino acids long. The CDR3 DNA reads TGTGCCAGCAGCCACTCCGGGACATGCAACGAAGCTTTCTTT. Translating gives CASSHSGTCNEAFF.

This clonotype was recorded many times. The chain has TRBV7-2 and TRBJ2-7, with a possible D match to TRBD2 (6 bases). The germline CDR1 and CDR2 sequences are SGHTA and FQGNSA. V was trimmed by 1 base and J by 4 bases, leaving 14 bases between them. The CDR3 contains 15 residues. The CDR3 region is CASSLESSELYEQYF. In DNA form, the CDR3 reads TGTGCCAGCAGCTTAGAGTCTAGCGAATTATACGAGCAGTACTTC.

This clonotype appeared many times. The rearrangement links TRBV10-3 to TRBJ1-5; TRBD1 aligns across 7 bases. Germline assignment: CDR1 ENHRY and CDR2 SYGVKD. Unmatched junction bases numbered 2, after V lost 2 bases and J lost 4 bases. The CDR3 is made up of 14 amino acids. CDR3 coding DNA: TGTGCCATCAGTGAGGGGGACAGAAATCAGCCCCAGCATTTT. This codes for CAISEGDRNQPQHF.

This clonotype was detected only once. The V gene is TRBV18, the J gene TRBJ2-7; D may be TRBD1 or TRBD2 (5 bases each). V gave up 2 bases and J gave up 1 base, with 12 bases separating them. The CDR3 has 15 residues. Germline V lookup: CDR1 KGHSH, CDR2 LQKENI. Here the CDR3 DNA reads TGTGCCAGCTCACCATCCCGGGACGGATCCTACGAGCAGTACTTC. Protein sequence: CASSPSRDGSYEQYF.

This clonotype was counted at least ten times. The rearrangement links TRBV15 to TRBJ2-3, with 7 bases that match TRBD1. V dropped 1 base and J dropped 6; count of bases not matched to a gene: 7. The V gene's germline CDR1 is LNHNV and CDR2 YYDKDF (reference sequence). The CDR3 covers 15 residues. The CDR3: CATSRGIGGEDTQYF. The CDR3 DNA is TGTGCCACCAGCAGAGGAATAGGGGGCGAGGATACGCAGTATTTT.

The chain uses TRBV7-8 and TRBJ2-2; maybe TRBD1 (6 bases). Germline V gene sequence: CDR1 SGHVS, CDR2 FQNEAQ. CDR3 length: 14 amino acids. V lost 5 bases and J lost 5, with 12 bases in between. The CDR3 DNA is TGTGCCAGCAGCCGCGGCCAGGGGACCGGGGAGCTGTTTTTT. Encoded protein: CASSRGQGTGELFF.

CDR3 amino acids: CSAPGTFSTDTQYF. The CDR3 nucleotides read TGCAGTGCCCCTGGGACTTTTAGCACAGATACGCAGTATTTT. J is TRBJ2-3 and V is TRBV20-1; possibly TRBD2 for D (6 bases). The germline V gene encodes CDR1 DFQATT and CDR2 SNEGSKA (reference sequence). The CDR3 extends over 14 amino acids. Trimming took off 6 bases at V and 0 bases at J, with 13 bases between the two ends.

Turning to this clonotype: It may be a read error: a sequence one base away is much more abundant. This chain links TRBV4-3 with TRBJ2-1; maybe TRBD2 (5 bases). Germline CDR1 reads LGHNA; CDR2 reads YSLEER. The CDR3 totals 13 residues. With 0 bases removed from V and 9 bases from J, the gap between germline ends came to 9 bases. The CDR3 nucleotides are TGCGCCAGCAGCCAAGATAGAGGGCTTGAGCAGTTCTTC. Translating gives CASSQDRGLEQFF.

V usage is TRBV12-3 or TRBV12-4 and J usage is TRBJ1-1; D gene uncertain. V gave up 6 bases and J gave up 3 bases, with 14 bases separating them. This CDR3 spans 14 amino acids. The CDR3 spells CASRAEARYTEAFF. The CDR3 bases are TGTGCCAGCAGGGCAGAGGCCCGCTACACTGAAGCTTTCTTT.